This T cell receptor (beta chain) was recorded in a study of shared clonotypes between healthy human individuals. Clones were sequenced by immunoSEQ multiplex PCR, and TCRdb holds only the in-frame ones, with some missing. Of around 500,000 clones listed, approximately 80% are singletons. The CDR3 has 15 residues. Germline V CDR1 and CDR2: SEHNR, FQNEAQ (reference sequence). V dropped 5 bases and J dropped 0 bases, with 8 bases sitting between them. The unsorted samples had roughly 86 million PBMCs used for genomic DNA. The sequence came from a woman in her forties in good health. Some clones in this sample may be carry-over from other donors' samples. The gene calls are TRBV7-9 and TRBJ2-6; D remains unclear. Source material: PBMCs. CDR3: CASSLAGSGANVLTF. For the CDR3, the DNA is TGTGCCAGCAGCCTCGCAGGCTCTGGGGCCAACGTCCTGACTTTC.